These 25 T cell receptor beta chains originate from one sample sequenced in a study of PD-1 blockade in mismatch repair-deficient tumors. The protocol was immunoSEQ multiplex PCR, while the TCRdb copy is restricted to in-frame clones and leaves out a portion. This sample yields tens of thousands of clones, of which about 82% are seen a single time; around 5.1% belongs to the top ten. This sample comprised peripheral blood, obtained 44 weeks after starting pembrolizumab. The receptors stem from an adult with mismatch repair-deficient cancer.

J is TRBJ1-3 and V is TRBV30, with a weak D call TRBD1 (6 bases). Germline loops: CDR1 GTSNPN, CDR2 SVGIG (reference sequence). There are 15 residues in the CDR3. V was pared by 2 bases and J by 0 bases, with 11 bases between. The CDR3: CAWSTLDSSGNTIYF. CDR3 nucleotides: TGTGCCTGGAGTACCTTGGACAGCTCTGGAAACACCATATATTTT.

This chain links TRBV18 with TRBJ2-5; D is ambiguous. V was cut by 1 base and J by 5 bases, with 8 bases left in between. From germline, CDR1 is KGHSH and CDR2 LQKENI. The CDR3 spans 13 residues. CDR3 loop: CASSPQVPETQYF. The CDR3 nucleotides are TGTGCCAGCTCACCACAGGTTCCTGAGACCCAGTACTTC.

There are a few counts of this clone. The V and J genes are TRBV9 and TRBJ1-5; D remains unclear. This CDR3 region has 15 residues. V was trimmed by 0 bases and J by 1 base, leaving 8 bases between them. The germline CDR1 and CDR2 sequences are SGDLS and YYNGEE. CDR3 amino acids: CASSVEGRSNQPQHF. The CDR3 bases are TGTGCCAGCAGCGTAGAAGGCAGGAGCAATCAGCCCCAGCATTTT. Combining the CDR3 with reference TRBV9 and TRBJ1-5 gives the whole variable domain DSGVTQTPKHLITATGQRVTLRCSPRSGDLSVYWYQQSLDQGLQFLIQYYNGEERAKGNILERFSAQQFPDLHSELNLSSLELGDSALYFCASSVEGRSNQPQHFGDGTRLSIL.

This sequence joins TRBV10-1 and TRBJ2-5; maybe TRBD2 (6 bases). Germline V lookup: CDR1 WNHNN, CDR2 SYGVQD (reference sequence). V lost 3 bases and J 2 bases, leaving 10 bases between the germline ends. The CDR3 loop spans 14 amino acids. CDR3 sequence: CASSDGGTQETQYF. The DNA for the CDR3 is TGCGCCAGCAGTGACGGGGGTACTCAAGAGACCCAGTACTTC.

J is TRBJ2-7 and V is TRBV28, with D uncertain. CDR1 MDHEN and CDR2 SYDVKM come from the germline V gene. V was shortened by 6 bases and J by 0 bases, with 9 bases between the two germline ends. The CDR3 covers 13 residues. In DNA, the CDR3 is TGTGCCAGCAGAGAGGCAGCCTCCTACGAGCAGTACTTC. As protein: CASREAASYEQYF.

The rearrangement uses TRBV27 and TRBJ2-7; TRBD1 matches at 9 bases. CDR3 size: 16 residues. J lost 1 base, V lost 3 bases, and 7 bases had no gene match. The germline CDR1 and CDR2 sequences are MNHEY and SMNVEV (reference sequence). In DNA form, the CDR3 reads TGTGCCAGCAGTTTGACCGGGACAGGGAATTCCTACGAGCAGTACTTC. Residues: CASSLTGTGNSYEQYF.

V usage is TRBV2 and J usage is TRBJ1-1; a possible D gene is TRBD1 (6 bases). V gave up 3 bases and J gave up 5 bases, with 19 bases separating them. Germline V gene lookup returns CDR1 SNHLY and CDR2 FYNNEI. The CDR3 length is 16 residues. The CDR3 sequence: CASSEGAQLRRTEAFF. Written as DNA, the CDR3 is TGTGCCAGCAGTGAGGGGGCCCAACTCCGCAGGACTGAAGCTTTCTTT.

The rearrangement uses TRBV30 and TRBJ2-6; 7 bases match TRBD1. V shed 0 bases, J shed 8 bases, and the junction held 7 bases outside the gene matches. Germline-derived CDR1 and CDR2 are GTSNPN and SVGIG (reference sequence). This CDR3 is 15 amino acids long. CDR3 sequence: CAWSVEQGVTNVLTF. CDR3 sequence (DNA): TGTGCCTGGAGTGTCGAGCAGGGGGTAACCAACGTCCTGACTTTC.

This clone was picked up a small number of times. The chain carries TRBV2 and TRBJ2-7; D is perhaps TRBD1 or TRBD2 (7 bases each). Between the trimmed V and J ends, which lost 6 bases and 3 bases, there was a span of 12 bases. The CDR3 is 13 amino acids. Germline assignment: CDR1 SNHLY and CDR2 FYNNEI. The CDR3 sequence: CASRSGTVYEQYF. DNA for the CDR3: TGTGCCAGCAGGAGCGGGACAGTCTACGAGCAGTACTTC.

The chain employs TRBV29-1 and TRBJ2-2; D is tentatively TRBD1 or TRBD2 (5 bases each). Germline CDR1 is SQVTM and CDR2 is ANQGSEA. Trimming removed 8 bases from V and 2 bases from J, with 18 bases in between. This CDR3 spans 15 amino acids. The CDR3 is CSIKGPEINTGELFF. The DNA of the CDR3 is TGCAGCATTAAGGGACCCGAGATAAACACCGGGGAGCTGTTTTTT.

The V and J genes are TRBV5-1 and TRBJ2-5; the match to TRBD1 covers 9 bases. The ends lost 2 bases at V and 2 bases at J; junction bases unmatched: 10. The germline V gene encodes CDR1 SGHRS and CDR2 YFSETQ. The length of the CDR3 is 17 residues. The CDR3 sequence is CASSLTPNRGHQETQYF. The CDR3 coding sequence is TGCGCCAGCAGCTTAACCCCCAACAGGGGGCATCAAGAGACCCAGTACTTC.

This clone was seen more than once but under ten times. This rearrangement joins TRBV29-1 to TRBJ2-2; no firm D call. The germline V and J ends were trimmed by 6 bases and 7 bases, with 12 bases remaining between them. This CDR3 is built from 12 residues. Per the germline V gene, CDR1 is SQVTM and CDR2 is ANQGSEA. CDR3 protein: CSVQVGIGELFF. CDR3 nucleotide sequence: TGCAGCGTCCAGGTCGGTATCGGGGAGCTGTTTTTT.

This clone was seen only a few times. This chain links TRBV5-4 with TRBJ1-1; D unclear. The germline gives CDR1 SGHNT, CDR2 YYREEE (reference sequence). The CDR3 contains 12 residues. The V end lost 2 bases, the J end lost 1 base, and 3 bases lay between the germline ends. For the CDR3, the DNA is TGTGCCAGCAGCTTTAGGAACACTGAAGCTTTCTTT. Protein: CASSFRNTEAFF.

This clone is labeled as medium-sized (0.01 to 0.1%). This sequence joins TRBV19 and TRBJ2-2; maybe TRBD1 (5 bases). The CDR3 totals 15 residues. Germline V gene lookup returns CDR1 LNHDA and CDR2 SQIVND (reference sequence). The V end was cut by 6 bases, the J end by 3 bases, with 14 bases between. CDR3 sequence (DNA): TGTGCCAGTAGCCCAGGGTACTCACACACCGGGGAGCTGTTTTTT. The encoded protein is CASSPGYSHTGELFF.

CDR3 DNA sequence: TGTGCCTGGAACCAGGGCACCTCCACTGAAGCTTTCTTT. Its translation: CAWNQGTSTEAFF. The chain uses TRBV30 and TRBJ1-1, with D perhaps matching TRBD1 (5 bases). In germline, CDR1 is GTSNPN, CDR2 SVGIG (reference sequence). The CDR3 totals 13 residues. Trimming took off 4 bases at V and 4 bases at J, with 13 bases between the two ends.

This chain joins TRBV9 and TRBJ2-7; the D is unclear. The germline V and J ends were trimmed by 0 bases and 3 bases, with 13 bases remaining between them. The CDR3 runs to 15 residues. Germline CDR1 reads SGDLS; CDR2 reads YYNGEE. The DNA of the CDR3 is TGTGCCAGCAGCGTAGCCCCCTCGATTTTCTACGAGCAGTACTTC. Translation gives CASSVAPSIFYEQYF.

V usage is TRBV6-5 and J usage is TRBJ2-1, with no clear D. V lost 4 bases, J lost 2 bases, and 12 bases lay in between. Germline CDR1 and CDR2: MNHEY and SVGAGI. The CDR3 is 15 residues long. Here the CDR3 reads CASSLGLETYNEQFF. DNA of the CDR3: TGTGCCAGCAGTTTAGGCCTTGAGACCTACAATGAGCAGTTCTTC.

This chain joins TRBV7-9 and TRBJ1-3, with 10 bases aligning to TRBD1. This CDR3 is 17 amino acids long. V trimming: 3 bases; J trimming: 2 bases; junction bases outside the gene matches: 7. Germline V gene lookup returns CDR1 SEHNR and CDR2 FQNEAQ (reference sequence). The CDR3 is CASSLGQGMKAGNTIYF. Here the CDR3 DNA reads TGTGCCAGCAGCTTGGGACAGGGGATGAAGGCTGGAAACACCATATATTTT. Drawing the rest from reference TRBV7-9 and TRBJ1-3, the complete variable domain is DTGVSQNPRHKITKRGQNVTFRCDPISEHNRLYWYRQTLGQGPEFLTYFQNEAQLEKSRLLSDRFSAERPKGSFSTLEIQRTEQGDSAMYLCASSLGQGMKAGNTIYFGEGSWLTVV.

The chain recombines TRBV7-9 with TRBJ1-5; TRBD1 aligns across 9 bases. After removal of 1 base from V and 7 bases from J, the junction contained 5 bases not matched to a gene. The germline V gene has CDR1 SEHNR and CDR2 FQNEAQ (reference sequence). CDR3 length equals 15 residues. The CDR3 region is CASSLGGQGHQPQHF. DNA for the CDR3: TGTGCCAGCAGCTTAGGGGGACAGGGCCACCAGCCCCAGCATTTT.

The V gene is TRBV9, the J gene TRBJ2-2; 10 bases match TRBD1. The junction had 3 bases not matched to a gene; V was cut back by 0 bases and J by 4 bases. This CDR3 has 16 amino acids. Germline CDR1 reads SGDLS; CDR2 reads YYNGEE. The CDR3 reads CASSVDGTGATGELFF. CDR3 nucleotide sequence: TGTGCCAGCAGCGTAGATGGGACAGGGGCCACCGGGGAGCTGTTTTTT.

This clone has a handful of counts. The chain has TRBV15 and TRBJ2-7, with D possibly TRBD1 on 5 matching bases. CDR3 size: 11 residues. Germline CDR1 is LNHNV and CDR2 is YYDKDF (reference sequence). V lost 7 bases and J lost 6, with 10 bases in between. In DNA, the CDR3 is TGTGCCACCACAGGCCAGGGCGAGCAGTACTTC. Amino acids: CATTGQGEQYF. The whole variable domain, filled in from reference TRBV15 and TRBJ2-7, reads DAMVIQNPRYQVTQFGKPVTLSCSQTLNHNVMYWYQQKSSQAPKLLFHYYDKDFNNEADTPDNFQSRRPNTSFCFLDIRSPGLGDTAMYLCATTGQGEQYFGPGTRLTVT.

This chain links TRBV19 with TRBJ2-7; 8 bases align to TRBD1. Losses at the gene ends were 1 base for V and 2 bases for J; bases not matched to a gene: 7. This CDR3 is 16 amino acids long. The germline V gene encodes CDR1 LNHDA and CDR2 SQIVND (reference sequence). This CDR3 is CASSIVAGQVTYEQYF. The CDR3 DNA sequence: TGTGCCAGTAGTATAGTCGCGGGACAGGTCACCTACGAGCAGTACTTC. Full variable domain (remainder filled in from reference TRBV19 and TRBJ2-7): DGGITQSPKYLFRKEGQNVTLSCEQNLNHDAMYWYRQDPGQGLRLIYYSQIVNDFQKGDIAEGYSVSREKKESFPLTVTSAQKNPTAFYLCASSIVAGQVTYEQYFGPGTRLTVT.

The chain's CDR3 is CASSLRAGLAKNIQYF. The CDR3 DNA reads TGTGCCAGCAGTTTAAGGGCGGGCCTAGCCAAAAACATTCAGTACTTC. V usage is TRBV27 and J usage is TRBJ2-4, with D tentatively TRBD2 (5 bases). CDR1 and CDR2 (germline): MNHEY, SMNVEV (reference sequence). The CDR3 is 16 amino acids. V was cut by 2 bases and J by 0 bases, with 11 bases left in between.

This chain uses TRBV27 with TRBJ2-7, with 9 positions matching TRBD1. This CDR3 is built from 18 residues. Germline CDR1 MNHEY, CDR2 SMNVEV (reference sequence). Trimming at V came to 2 bases and at J to 0 bases, leaving 11 bases not matched to a gene. In DNA form, the CDR3 reads TGTGCCAGCAGTTTACGTCCCTCAGGACAGGGGTACTCCTACGAGCAGTACTTC. Protein product: CASSLRPSGQGYSYEQYF.

This clone has a handful of counts. Written as DNA, the CDR3 is TGTGCCTGGAGTGTCAGGGGGGGCTCCTACGAGCAGTACTTC. Its protein product is CAWSVRGGSYEQYF. This chain uses TRBV30 with TRBJ2-7; D possibly matches TRBD1 or TRBD2 (7 bases each). CDR1 is GTSNPN, CDR2 SVGIG, per germline (reference sequence). V was cut by 0 bases and J by 0 bases, with 9 bases left in between. The CDR3 loop spans 14 amino acids. Together with reference TRBV30 and TRBJ2-7, the CDR3 gives the full variable domain: SQTIHQWPATLVQPVGSPLSLECTVEGTSNPNLYWYRQAAGRGLQLLFYSVGIGQISSEVPQNLSASRPQDRQFILSSKKLLLSDSGFYLCAWSVRGGSYEQYFGPGTRLTVT.